Listed below are T cell receptor beta chains from one sample, sequenced in a study of T cell changes during pregnancy in multiple sclerosis. The protocol was immunoSEQ multiplex PCR, while the TCRdb copy is restricted to in-frame clones and leaves out a portion. The sample lists roughly 48,000 clones; about nine tenths were seen once. This sample comprised CD4+ T cells from peripheral blood mononuclear cells, obtained in the second trimester of pregnancy. These receptors were taken from a female donor with multiple sclerosis, enrolled in a pregnancy study. CDR3s include the opening cysteine and the closing phenylalanine or tryptophan. The D gene is left open where the match is weak. Expanded clones are given a class, and other clones once, few, many or no size at all.

d_call j_call clone_size cdr3_length v_call cdr3_aa cdr3_nt
TRBD1 TRBJ1-1 . 14 TRBV5-6 CASSLSGGRSGAFF TGTGCCAGCAGCTTGTCAGGGGGACGCAGTGGAGCTTTCTTT
. TRBJ1-1 . 13 TRBV6-5 CASRPRSYTEAFF TGTGCCAGCAGGCCGAGAAGCTACACTGAAGCTTTCTTT
TRBD1 TRBJ1-2 . 17 TRBV27 CASSPTFAGQGNYGYTF TGTGCCAGCAGTCCCACTTTTGCCGGACAGGGGAACTATGGCTACACCTTC
TRBD2 TRBJ2-1 . 14 TRBV2 CASKGLAGVDEQFF TGTGCCAGCAAGGGGCTAGCGGGAGTGGATGAGCAGTTCTTC
. TRBJ2-5 . 13 TRBV19 CASSKSGEETQYF TGTGCCAGTAGTAAGTCCGGGGAGGAGACCCAGTACTTC
. TRBJ1-5 . 15 TRBV19 CASSQSGVWNQPQHF TGTGCCAGTAGCCAATCAGGGGTGTGGAATCAGCCCCAGCATTTT
TRBD1 TRBJ2-1 . 14 TRBV5-1 CASSLGQGLNEQFF TGCGCCAGCAGCTTGGGACAGGGTCTCAATGAGCAGTTCTTC
. TRBJ1-1 . 14 TRBV5-5 CASSLSQVNTEAFF TGTGCCAGCAGCTTGAGCCAGGTGAACACTGAAGCTTTCTTT
TRBD1 TRBJ1-4 . 16 TRBV5-1 CASSPPSGTGVEKLFF TGCGCCAGCAGCCCGCCATCCGGGACAGGGGTTGAAAAACTGTTTTTT
TRBD2 TRBJ2-3 . 16 TRBV7-3 CASSSPGGLIADTQYF TGTGCCAGCAGCTCACCGGGGGGATTGATCGCAGATACGCAGTATTTT
. TRBJ2-1 . 16 TRBV12-5 CASGLAIPSSYNEQFF TGTGCTAGTGGTTTGGCTATTCCTAGCTCCTACAATGAGCAGTTCTTC
TRBD1 TRBJ1-2 . 15 TRBV19 CASTRQGNINYGYTF TGTGCCAGTACCAGACAGGGAAACATAAACTATGGCTACACCTTC
TRBD1 TRBJ2-7 . 15 TRBV7-9 CASSLASGQTYEQYF TGTGCCAGCAGCTTAGCGTCGGGACAGACCTACGAGCAGTACTTC
. TRBJ1-4 . 13 TRBV7-9 CASSLISGEKLFF TGTGCCAGCAGCTTAATAAGCGGGGAAAAACTGTTTTTT
. TRBJ1-1 . 14 TRBV5-1 CASGPRGGKTEAFF TGCGCCAGCGGCCCCCGGGGTGGTAAGACTGAAGCTTTCTTT
TRBD2 TRBJ2-1 . 15 TRBV14 CASSQVAGGSNEQFF TGTGCCAGCAGCCAAGTAGCGGGAGGCTCCAATGAGCAGTTCTTC
TRBD1 TRBJ2-3 few 16 TRBV7-6 CASSPKRGQGSDTQYF TGTGCCAGCAGCCCAAAGCGGGGACAGGGTTCAGATACGCAGTATTTT
. TRBJ2-1 . 15 TRBV6-5 CASRRRGSSYNEQFF TGTGCCAGCAGACGTAGGGGGAGCTCCTACAATGAGCAGTTCTTC
TRBD2 TRBJ2-7 . 14 TRBV7-2 CASSPWDGGYEQYF TGTGCCAGCAGCCCTTGGGACGGGGGGTACGAGCAGTACTTC
. TRBJ1-2 once 16 TRBV19 CASSTSQVLGSYGYTF TGTGCCAGTAGTACAAGTCAGGTTCTTGGCAGCTATGGCTACACCTTC
TRBD2 TRBJ2-2 . 16 TRBV19 CASSLNSGLKTGELFF TGTGCCAGTAGCCTCAATAGCGGGCTGAAAACCGGGGAGCTGTTTTTT
. TRBJ1-2 . 13 TRBV11-1 CASSLPNTYGYTF TGTGCCAGCAGCTTACCGAACACCTATGGCTACACCTTC
. TRBJ2-1 . 15 TRBV6-1 CASSERRPQGNEQFF TGTGCCAGCAGTGAAAGGCGGCCGCAGGGCAATGAGCAGTTCTTC
TRBD1 TRBJ2-7 . 14 TRBV5-4 CASSAQGVSYEQYF TGTGCCAGCAGCGCACAGGGGGTCTCCTACGAGCAGTACTTC
TRBD1 TRBJ2-5 . 14 TRBV5-4 CASSPGQGSETQYF TGTGCCAGCAGCCCTGGACAGGGATCGGAGACCCAGTACTTC
. TRBJ2-2 . 16 TRBV5-1 CASSVVRGRGTGELFF TGCGCCAGCAGCGTTGTCAGGGGTCGGGGCACCGGGGAGCTGTTTTTT
. TRBJ2-1 . 15 TRBV9 CASSVLGASYNEQFF TGTGCCAGCAGCGTACTGGGGGCGTCCTACAATGAGCAGTTCTTC
TRBD1 TRBJ1-1 many 13 TRBV29-1 CSVVRDRNTEAFF TGCAGCGTTGTTCGGGACAGAAACACTGAAGCTTTCTTT
. TRBJ2-5 . 16 TRBV18 CASSPAQATAGETQYF TGTGCCAGCTCACCAGCCCAGGCGACAGCAGGGGAGACCCAGTACTTC
TRBD2 TRBJ2-7 . 15 TRBV4-1 CASSQLGLAQYEQYF TGCGCCAGCAGCCAACTTGGACTAGCGCAATACGAGCAGTACTTC
. TRBJ1-4 . 15 TRBV14 CASSPPTGRGEKLFF TGTGCCAGCAGCCCCCCTACAGGGCGTGGGGAAAAACTGTTTTTT
. TRBJ2-2 . 13 TRBV2 CASSARDTGELFF TGTGCCAGCAGTGCGCGGGACACCGGGGAGCTGTTTTTT
. TRBJ2-6 . 16 TRBV11-1 CASSLAPHSGANVLTF TGTGCCAGCAGCTTAGCTCCCCACTCTGGGGCCAACGTCCTGACTTTC
TRBD2 TRBJ2-1 . 17 TRBV4-2 CASSQVTGTSGNNEQFF TGTGCCAGCAGCCAAGTTACCGGGACTAGCGGAAACAATGAGCAGTTCTTC
. TRBJ1-4 . 14 TRBV5-1 CASSRNSGGEKLFF TGCGCCAGCAGCCGAAACAGCGGCGGTGAAAAACTGTTTTTT
. TRBJ2-3 . 13 TRBV7-2 CASSPQRLETQYF TGTGCCAGCAGCCCCCAGAGGCTTGAAACGCAGTATTTT
. TRBJ2-3 . 13 TRBV7-2 CASSLQGGNTQYF TGTGCCAGCAGCTTACAAGGGGGTAATACGCAGTATTTT
TRBD2 TRBJ2-1 . 15 TRBV5-1 CASSLDTSGYNEQFF TGCGCCAGCAGCTTGGACACTAGCGGGTACAATGAGCAGTTCTTC
. TRBJ2-7 . 15 TRBV6-5 CASSYSYRGGAEQYF TGTGCCAGCAGTTACAGTTACAGGGGGGGGGCCGAGCAGTACTTC
. TRBJ2-7 . 13 TRBV28 CASRASVSYEQYF TGTGCCAGCAGGGCTAGCGTCTCCTACGAGCAGTACTTC
. TRBJ2-6 . 17 TRBV2 CASSEAQGSPGANVLTF TGTGCCAGCAGTGAAGCTCAGGGTAGTCCTGGGGCCAACGTCCTGACTTTC
. TRBJ2-5 . 14 TRBV2 CASSEEGRGKTQYF TGTGCCAGCAGTGAAGAGGGTAGGGGGAAGACCCAGTACTTC
. TRBJ2-2 . 15 TRBV5-1 CASSGIATNTGELFF TGCGCCAGCAGCGGAATAGCCACGAACACCGGGGAGCTGTTTTTT
. TRBJ2-3 . 17 TRBV4-2 CASSQDLGNLIANTQYF TGTGCCAGCAGCCAAGATCTCGGGAACTTAATTGCTAATACGCAGTATTTT
. TRBJ2-1 . 14 TRBV7-7 CASSPGSPRNEQFF TGTGCCAGCAGCCCAGGAAGCCCTCGCAATGAGCAGTTCTTC